The T cell receptor beta chain under discussion was sequenced for a study of cytomegalovirus exposure and HLA in healthy donors. Study context: Some 200 million T cells yielded 110 million or so unique TCR beta sequences in earlier analysis. Among the 300 to 450 genotyped donors, over 70% were placed in the Caucasian-associated ancestry cluster.

The CDR3 is 16 amino acids. Per the germline V gene, CDR1 is SGHDT and CDR2 is YYEEEE. The V and J ends lost 3 bases and 4 bases, in that order; junction bases with no gene match: 11. Primers: 60 Vbeta forward and 13 Jbeta reverse. The method was immunoSEQ multiplex PCR; TCRdb's version includes in-frame clones alone and lacks a portion of them. The repertoire has about 140,000 clones, 80% of them found once; the top ten carry roughly 4.5%. Nominal health characterized the donors when sampled, though unrecorded immune exposures were likely. The sample consisted of PBMCs. The clonotype was recovered from a man aged 35-49 years in good health and CMV-seronegative. The chain recombines TRBV5-6 with TRBJ1-1; 8 bases map to TRBD1. CDR3 sequence reads: CASSSNSGGRGTEAFF. The DNA of the CDR3 is TGTGCCAGCAGCTCCAATTCAGGGGGCAGAGGCACTGAAGCTTTCTTT.